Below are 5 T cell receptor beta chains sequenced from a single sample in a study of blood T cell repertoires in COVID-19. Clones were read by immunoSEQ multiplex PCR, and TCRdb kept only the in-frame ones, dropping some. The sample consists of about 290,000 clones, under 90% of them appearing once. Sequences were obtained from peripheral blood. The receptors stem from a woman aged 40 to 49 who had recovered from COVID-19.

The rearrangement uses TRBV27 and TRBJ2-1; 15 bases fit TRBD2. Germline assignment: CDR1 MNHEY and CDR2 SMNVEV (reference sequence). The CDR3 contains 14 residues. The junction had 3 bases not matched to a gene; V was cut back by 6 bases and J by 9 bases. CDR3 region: CASSGTSGRTEQFF. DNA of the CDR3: TGTGCCAGCAGCGGGACTAGCGGGAGGACTGAGCAGTTCTTC.

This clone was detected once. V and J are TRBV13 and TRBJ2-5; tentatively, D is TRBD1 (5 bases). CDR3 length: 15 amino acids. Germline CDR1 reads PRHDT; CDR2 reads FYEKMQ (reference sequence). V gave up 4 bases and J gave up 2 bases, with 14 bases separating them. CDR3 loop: CASSSAHRQQETQYF. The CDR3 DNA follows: TGTGCCAGCAGCTCCGCCCACAGGCAACAAGAGACCCAGTACTTC.

CDR3 DNA: TGTGCCAGCAGTACGGACAGGGGGCTAGAGACCCAGTACTTC. It yields the protein CASSTDRGLETQYF. The J gene is TRBJ2-5, the V gene TRBV6-5; 11 bases are shared with TRBD1. CDR3 length equals 14 residues. The trim removed 5 bases at V and 4 bases at J, leaving 3 bases unmatched. Germline V gene sequence: CDR1 MNHEY, CDR2 SVGAGI.

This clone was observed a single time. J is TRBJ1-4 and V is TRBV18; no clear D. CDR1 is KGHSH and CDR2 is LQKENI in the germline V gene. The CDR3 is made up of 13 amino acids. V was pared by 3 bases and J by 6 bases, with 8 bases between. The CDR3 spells CASSPLADEKLFF. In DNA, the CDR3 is TGTGCCAGCTCACCGCTGGCTGATGAAAAACTGTTTTTT.

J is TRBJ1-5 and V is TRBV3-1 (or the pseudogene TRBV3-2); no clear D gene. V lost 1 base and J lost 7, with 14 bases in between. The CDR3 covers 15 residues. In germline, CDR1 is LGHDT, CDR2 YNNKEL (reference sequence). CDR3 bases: TGTGCCAGCAGCCAAGTCCTCGGGGTAAGCCAGCCCCAGCATTTT. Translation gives CASSQVLGVSQPQHF.